This record concerns one TCR beta chain sequence. Its matching antigen is unknown. Other nucleotide sequences from this sample produce the same CDR3. 13 Jbeta primers and 60 Vbeta primers were used for the PCR. Data came from immunoSEQ multiplex PCR; TCRdb stores just in-frame clones and leaves some out. This listing includes around 140,000 clones. This sample is part of a study of cytomegalovirus exposure and HLA in healthy donors. Study in general: Of all 400 or so donors who were genotyped, roughly 81% belonged to the Caucasian-associated ancestry cluster. Findings and limits, study-wide: Presence/absence analysis assumed near-uniform sequencing depth across donors. Researchers reported that a few CMV-associated chains were confirmed in vitro as CMV antigen-specific. CMV serostatus was the sole immune exposure data available.

In germline, CDR1 is MGHRA, CDR2 YSYEKL. Between the trimmed V and J ends, which lost 0 bases and 7 bases, there was a span of 16 bases. This CDR3 spans 15 amino acids. This TCR was recovered from a woman aged 18-35 years in good health and CMV-seronegative. The chain employs TRBV4-1 and TRBJ2-7, with a weak D call TRBD1 (6 bases). The specimen was PBMCs. The CDR3: CASSQESRGVHEQYF. The CDR3 region has the DNA TGCGCCAGCAGCCAAGAGAGCAGGGGTGTGCATGAGCAGTACTTC.